This TCR beta chain emerged from a study of blood T cell repertoires in COVID-19. This clone was seen only once. The CDR3 contains 15 residues. The ends were cut back, 5 bases at V and 4 bases at J, with 15 bases in the middle. CDR1 is MNHEY and CDR2 is SVGAGI in the germline V gene. TCRdb's copy holds only in-frame clones and misses some; the assay was immunoSEQ multiplex PCR. Of 130,000 to 150,000 clones in the sample, 88% were seen once. The chain recombines TRBV6-5 with TRBJ1-3; D is uncertain. Sequenced: peripheral blood. The sequence was obtained from a human donor in a cohort sampled during active COVID-19. The CDR3 protein is CASSKSRQYGNTIYF. CDR3 in DNA: TGTGCCAGCAGTAAATCGCGGCAGTACGGAAACACCATATATTTT.